This T cell receptor beta chain was identified during a study of control samples from healthy donors and cancer patients. The assay was immunoSEQ multiplex PCR, and TCRdb's table has in-frame clones only and misses some. Of over 75,000 clones in the sample, around four fifths were seen once. J lost 3 bases, V lost 1 base, and 2 bases had no gene match. CDR3 length: 15 residues. Germline CDR1 reads MNHNS; CDR2 reads SASEGT. Input material: blood. The sequence was collected from a man younger than 45 in good health. The rearrangement links TRBV6-1 to TRBJ1-2; 10 nucleotides line up with TRBD1. As DNA, the CDR3 is TGTGCCAGCAGTGAAGGACAGGGGGCTGACTATGGCTACACCTTC. Protein product: CASSEGQGADYGYTF.